The 9 T cell receptor beta chains below all came from one sample that was sequenced in a study of T cell changes during pregnancy in multiple sclerosis. The assay was immunoSEQ multiplex PCR, and TCRdb's table has in-frame clones only and misses some. The sample contains about 38,000 clones, approximately 94% of which appear only once. The specimen was CD4+ T cells from peripheral blood mononuclear cells, collected in the second trimester of pregnancy. The receptor set was obtained from a female donor with multiple sclerosis, enrolled in a pregnancy study.

DNA of the CDR3: TGTGCCAGCAGCATCCAGGTTGACCTCTACAATGAGCAGTTCTTC. It translates to CASSIQVDLYNEQFF. The chain carries TRBV7-6 and TRBJ2-1; the D is unclear. V shed 5 bases and J shed 3 bases, with 14 bases lying between them. The CDR3 has 15 residues. Germline V CDR1 and CDR2: SGHVS, FNYEAQ.

This sequence joins TRBV5-1 and TRBJ1-1; the D is unclear. There are 14 residues in the CDR3. Trimming cost V 5 bases and J 1 base, with 12 bases left between them. The germline CDR1 and CDR2 sequences are SGHRS and YFSETQ. In nucleotides, the CDR3 is TGCGCCAGCAGGGGAGGGCAGACGAACACTGAAGCTTTCTTT. It encodes CASRGGQTNTEAFF.

The chain joins TRBV30 to TRBJ2-3; 12 positions match TRBD1. V shed 3 bases, J shed 4 bases, and the junction held 5 bases outside the gene matches. CDR1 and CDR2 (germline): GTSNPN, SVGIG (reference sequence). This CDR3 is 15 amino acids long. Here the CDR3 reads CAWSGDRGQSDTQYF. CDR3 bases: TGTGCCTGGAGCGGGGACAGGGGGCAGTCAGATACGCAGTATTTT.

The chain uses TRBV6-1 and TRBJ2-4, with D unresolved. CDR1 and CDR2 (germline): MNHNS, SASEGT. V was clipped by 1 base and J by 0 bases, with 4 bases between them. The CDR3 covers 14 residues. CDR3: CASSEGVAKNIQYF. CDR3 in DNA: TGTGCCAGCAGTGAAGGAGTAGCCAAAAACATTCAGTACTTC.

The table lists this clone with a count of one. The chain joins TRBV30 to TRBJ1-3; D is perhaps TRBD1 (6 bases). Trimming stripped 0 bases from V and 3 bases from J, with 9 bases between. Germline lookup yields CDR1 GTSNPN and CDR2 SVGIG (reference sequence). The CDR3 contains 14 residues. In nucleotides, the CDR3 is TGTGCCTGGAGTGTACAGGGTTTTGGAAACACCATATATTTT. It yields the protein CAWSVQGFGNTIYF. Looking up the rest from reference TRBV30 and TRBJ1-3 gives the full variable domain: SQTIHQWPATLVQPVGSPLSLECTVEGTSNPNLYWYRQAAGRGLQLLFYSVGIGQISSEVPQNLSASRPQDRQFILSSKKLLLSDSGFYLCAWSVQGFGNTIYFGEGSWLTVV.

This clone was picked up one time. This chain links TRBV11-2 with TRBJ1-3, with no clear D. CDR3 length: 14 residues. Per the germline V gene, CDR1 is SGHAT and CDR2 is FQNNGV. The V gene lost 3 bases and the J gene lost 0 bases, with 6 bases spanning the gap. CDR3 bases: TGTGCCAGCAGCTTGACAAACTCTGGAAACACCATATATTTT. Translated, it gives CASSLTNSGNTIYF.

V usage is TRBV2 and J usage is TRBJ2-2, with 7 bases that match TRBD1. Germline V gene data show CDR1 as SNHLY and CDR2 as FYNNEI. With V trimmed by 6 bases and J by 1 base, 2 bases remained unmatched. This CDR3 has 14 residues. The CDR3 reads CASRGDRNTGELFF. CDR3 DNA sequence: TGTGCCAGCAGAGGGGACAGGAACACCGGGGAGCTGTTTTTT. Full variable domain (remainder filled in from reference TRBV2 and TRBJ2-2): EPEVTQTPSHQVTQMGQEVILRCVPISNHLYFYWYRQILGQKVEFLVSFYNNEISEKSEIFDDQFSVERPDGSNFTLKIRSTKLEDSAMYFCASRGDRNTGELFFGEGSRLTVL.

The chain uses TRBV5-1 and TRBJ2-7; 13 bases agree with TRBD2. The CDR3 consists of 17 residues. The germline CDR1 and CDR2 sequences are SGHRS and YFSETQ. With 3 bases clipped from V and 6 bases from J, the junction kept 12 bases outside the gene matches. The DNA for the CDR3 is TGCGCCAGCAGCTCTGCAGGACTAGCGGGAGAGTTGGGCGAGCAGTACTTC. Its translation: CASSSAGLAGELGEQYF.

The chain recombines TRBV7-9 with TRBJ2-7; 10 bases align to TRBD1. Germline V gives CDR1 SEHNR, CDR2 FQNEAQ (reference sequence). After removal of 5 bases from V and 5 bases from J, the junction contained 6 bases not matched to a gene. The CDR3 runs 14 residues. The CDR3 here is CASSPRDRGNEQYF. Here the CDR3 DNA reads TGTGCCAGCAGCCCCCGGGACAGGGGCAACGAGCAGTACTTC.